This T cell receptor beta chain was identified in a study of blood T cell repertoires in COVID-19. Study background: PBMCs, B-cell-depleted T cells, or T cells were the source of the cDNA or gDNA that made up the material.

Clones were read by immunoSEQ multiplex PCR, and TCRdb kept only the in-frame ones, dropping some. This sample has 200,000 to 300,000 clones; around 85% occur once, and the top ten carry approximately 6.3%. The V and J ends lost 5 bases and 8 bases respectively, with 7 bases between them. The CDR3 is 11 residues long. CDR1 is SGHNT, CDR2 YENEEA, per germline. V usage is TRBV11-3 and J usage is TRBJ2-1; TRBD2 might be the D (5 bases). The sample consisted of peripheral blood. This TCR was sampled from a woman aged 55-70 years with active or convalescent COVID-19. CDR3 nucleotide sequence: TGTGCCAGCAGCCGGGGATATGAGCAGTTCTTC. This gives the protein CASSRGYEQFF.